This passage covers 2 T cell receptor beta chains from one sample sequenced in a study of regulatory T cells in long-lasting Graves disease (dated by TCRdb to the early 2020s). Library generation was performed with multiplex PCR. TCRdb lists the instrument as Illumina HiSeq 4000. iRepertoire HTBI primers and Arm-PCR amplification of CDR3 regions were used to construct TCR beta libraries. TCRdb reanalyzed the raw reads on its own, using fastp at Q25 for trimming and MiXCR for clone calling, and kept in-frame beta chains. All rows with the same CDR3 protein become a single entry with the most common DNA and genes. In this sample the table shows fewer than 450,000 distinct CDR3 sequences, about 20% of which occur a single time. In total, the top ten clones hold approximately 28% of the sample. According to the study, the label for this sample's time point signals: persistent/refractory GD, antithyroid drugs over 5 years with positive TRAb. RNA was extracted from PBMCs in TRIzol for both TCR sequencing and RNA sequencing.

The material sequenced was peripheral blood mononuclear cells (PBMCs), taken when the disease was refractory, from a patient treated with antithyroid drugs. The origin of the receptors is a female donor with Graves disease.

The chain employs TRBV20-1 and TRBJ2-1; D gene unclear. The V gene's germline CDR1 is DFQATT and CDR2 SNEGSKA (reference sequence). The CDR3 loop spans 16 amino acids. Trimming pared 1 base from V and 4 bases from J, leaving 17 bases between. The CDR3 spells CSARGTSISRYNEQFF. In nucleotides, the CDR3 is TGCAGTGCTAGAGGGACCTCGATATCGAGATACAATGAGCAGTTCTTC.

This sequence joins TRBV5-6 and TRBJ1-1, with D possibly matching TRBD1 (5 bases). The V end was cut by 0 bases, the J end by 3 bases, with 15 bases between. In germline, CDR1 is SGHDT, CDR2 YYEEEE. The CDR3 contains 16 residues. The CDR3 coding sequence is TGTGCCAGCAGCTTGGAGGGCCAGGGCCGGCACACTGAAGCTTTCTTT. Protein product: CASSLEGQGRHTEAFF. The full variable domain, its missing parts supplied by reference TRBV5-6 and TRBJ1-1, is DAGVTQSPTHLIKTRGQQVTLRCSPKSGHDTVSWYQQALGQGPQFIFQYYEEEERQRGNFPDRFSGHQFPNYSSELNVNALLLGDSALYLCASSLEGQGRHTEAFFGQGTRLTVV.